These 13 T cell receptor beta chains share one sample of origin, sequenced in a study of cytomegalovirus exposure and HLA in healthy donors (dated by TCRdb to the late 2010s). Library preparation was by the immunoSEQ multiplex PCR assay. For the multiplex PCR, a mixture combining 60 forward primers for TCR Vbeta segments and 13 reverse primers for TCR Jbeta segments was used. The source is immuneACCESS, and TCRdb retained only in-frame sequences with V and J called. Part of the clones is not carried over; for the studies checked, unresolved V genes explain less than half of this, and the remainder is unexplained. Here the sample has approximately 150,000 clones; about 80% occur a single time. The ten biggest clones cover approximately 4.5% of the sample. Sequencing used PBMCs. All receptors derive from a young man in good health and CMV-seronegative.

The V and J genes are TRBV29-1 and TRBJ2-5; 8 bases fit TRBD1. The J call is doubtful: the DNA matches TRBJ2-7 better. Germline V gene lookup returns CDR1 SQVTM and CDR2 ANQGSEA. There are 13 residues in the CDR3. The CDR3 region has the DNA TGCAGCGTTGCCCGGGACAGGCTCTACGAGCAGTACTTC. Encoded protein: CSVARDRLYEQYF.

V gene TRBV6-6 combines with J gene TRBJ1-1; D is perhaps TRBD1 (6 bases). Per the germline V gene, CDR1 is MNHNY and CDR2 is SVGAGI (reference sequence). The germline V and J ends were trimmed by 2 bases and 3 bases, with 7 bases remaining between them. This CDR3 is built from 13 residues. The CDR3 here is CASSYGTHTEAFF. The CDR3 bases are TGTGCCAGCAGTTACGGGACACACACTGAAGCTTTCTTT.

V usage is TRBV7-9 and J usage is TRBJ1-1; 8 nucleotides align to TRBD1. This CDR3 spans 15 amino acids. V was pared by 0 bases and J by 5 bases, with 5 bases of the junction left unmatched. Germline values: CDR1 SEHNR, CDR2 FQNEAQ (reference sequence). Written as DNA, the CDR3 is TGTGCCAGCAGCTTAGCGCAGGGGGCGCGAACTGAAGCTTTCTTT. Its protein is CASSLAQGARTEAFF.

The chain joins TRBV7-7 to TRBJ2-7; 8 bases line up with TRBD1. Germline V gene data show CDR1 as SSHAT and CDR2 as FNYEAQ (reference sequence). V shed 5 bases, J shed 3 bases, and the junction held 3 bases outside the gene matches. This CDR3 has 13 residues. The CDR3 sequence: CASSHGTGYEQYF. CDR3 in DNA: TGTGCCAGCAGCCACGGGACAGGCTACGAGCAGTACTTC.

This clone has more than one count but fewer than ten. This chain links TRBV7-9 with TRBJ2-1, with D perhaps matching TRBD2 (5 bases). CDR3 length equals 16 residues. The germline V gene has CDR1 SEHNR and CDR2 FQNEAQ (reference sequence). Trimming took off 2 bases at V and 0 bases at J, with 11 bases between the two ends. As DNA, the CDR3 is TGTGCCAGCAGCTTAATGGCGGGTAGCTCCTACAATGAGCAGTTCTTC. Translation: CASSLMAGSSYNEQFF.

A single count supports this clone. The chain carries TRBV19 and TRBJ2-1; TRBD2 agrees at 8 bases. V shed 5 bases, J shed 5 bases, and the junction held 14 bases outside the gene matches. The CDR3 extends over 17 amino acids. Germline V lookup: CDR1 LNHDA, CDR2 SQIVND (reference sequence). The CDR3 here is CASSPRTETSVDNEQFF. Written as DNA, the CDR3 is TGTGCCAGTAGTCCCCGGACGGAGACTAGCGTGGACAATGAGCAGTTCTTC.

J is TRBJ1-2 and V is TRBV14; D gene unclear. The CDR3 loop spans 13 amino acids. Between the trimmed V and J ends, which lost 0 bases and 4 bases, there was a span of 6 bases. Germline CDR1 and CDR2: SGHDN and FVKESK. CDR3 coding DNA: TGTGCCAGCAGCCAAGATCTGGCCTATGGCTACACCTTC. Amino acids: CASSQDLAYGYTF.

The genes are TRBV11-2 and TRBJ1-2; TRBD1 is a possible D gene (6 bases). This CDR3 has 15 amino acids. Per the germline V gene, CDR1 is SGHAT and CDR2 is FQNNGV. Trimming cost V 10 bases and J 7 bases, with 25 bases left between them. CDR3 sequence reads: CATADLQGWVGGYTF. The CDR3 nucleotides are TGTGCCACAGCGGATCTTCAGGGGTGGGTTGGTGGCTACACCTTC. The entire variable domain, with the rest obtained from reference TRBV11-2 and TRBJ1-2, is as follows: EAGVAQSPRYKIIEKRQSVAFWCNPISGHATLYWYQQILGQGPKLLIQFQNNGVVDDSQLPKDRFSAERLKGVDSTLKIQPAKLEDSAVYLCATADLQGWVGGYTFGSGTRLTVV.

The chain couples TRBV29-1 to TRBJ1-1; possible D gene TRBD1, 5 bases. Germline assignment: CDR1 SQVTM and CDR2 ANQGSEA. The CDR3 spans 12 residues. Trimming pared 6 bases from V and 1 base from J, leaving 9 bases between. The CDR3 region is CSVLTENTEAFF. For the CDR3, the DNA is TGCAGCGTCCTGACAGAGAACACTGAAGCTTTCTTT. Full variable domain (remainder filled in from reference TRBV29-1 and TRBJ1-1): SAVISQKPSRDICQRGTSLTIQCQVDSQVTMMFWYRQQPGQSLTLIATANQGSEATYESGFVIDKFPISRPNLTFSTLTVSNMSPEDSSIYLCSVLTENTEAFFGQGTRLTVV.

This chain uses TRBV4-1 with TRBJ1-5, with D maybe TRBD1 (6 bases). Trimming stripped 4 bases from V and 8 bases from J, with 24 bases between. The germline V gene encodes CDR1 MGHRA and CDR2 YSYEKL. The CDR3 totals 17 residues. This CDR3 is CASSLLPNRVSWEPQHF. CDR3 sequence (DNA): TGCGCCAGCAGCCTCCTACCGAACAGGGTAAGTTGGGAGCCCCAGCATTTT.

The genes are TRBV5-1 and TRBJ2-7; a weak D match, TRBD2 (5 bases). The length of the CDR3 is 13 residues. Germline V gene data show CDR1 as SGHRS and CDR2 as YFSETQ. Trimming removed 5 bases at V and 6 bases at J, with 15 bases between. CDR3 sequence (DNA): TGCGCCAGCAGTTTAGAGAGGGTTTCCGAGCAGTACTTC. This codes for CASSLERVSEQYF. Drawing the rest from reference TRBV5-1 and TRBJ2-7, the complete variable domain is KAGVTQTPRYLIKTRGQQVTLSCSPISGHRSVSWYQQTPGQGLQFLFEYFSETQRNKGNFPGRFSGRQFSNSRSEMNVSTLELGDSALYLCASSLERVSEQYFGPGTRLTVT.

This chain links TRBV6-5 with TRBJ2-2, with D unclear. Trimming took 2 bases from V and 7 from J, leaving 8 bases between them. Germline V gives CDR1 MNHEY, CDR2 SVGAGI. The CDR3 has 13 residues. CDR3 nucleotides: TGTGCCAGCAGTTACCCTTCCGTCGGGGAGCTGTTTTTT. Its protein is CASSYPSVGELFF.

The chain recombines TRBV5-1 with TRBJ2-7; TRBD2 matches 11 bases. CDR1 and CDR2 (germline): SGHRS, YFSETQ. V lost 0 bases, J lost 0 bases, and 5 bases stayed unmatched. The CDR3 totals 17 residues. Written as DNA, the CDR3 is TGCGCCAGCAGCTTGGACGTTACTAGCGGGGGCTCCTACGAGCAGTACTTC. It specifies CASSLDVTSGGSYEQYF.